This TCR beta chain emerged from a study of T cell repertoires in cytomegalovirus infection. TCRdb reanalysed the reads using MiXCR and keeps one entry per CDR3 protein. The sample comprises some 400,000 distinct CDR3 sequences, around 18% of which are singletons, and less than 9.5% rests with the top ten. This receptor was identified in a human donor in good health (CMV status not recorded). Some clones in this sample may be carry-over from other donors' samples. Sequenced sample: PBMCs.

For the CDR3, the DNA is TGTGCCAGCAGGGGGGACAGGGTCGATGGCTACACCTTC. Translated: CASRGDRVDGYTF. This chain links TRBV2 with TRBJ1-2; 9 bases agree with TRBD1. Per the germline V gene, CDR1 is SNHLY and CDR2 is FYNNEI. CDR3 length: 13 residues. V was clipped by 6 bases and J by 6 bases; unmatched bases: 5.